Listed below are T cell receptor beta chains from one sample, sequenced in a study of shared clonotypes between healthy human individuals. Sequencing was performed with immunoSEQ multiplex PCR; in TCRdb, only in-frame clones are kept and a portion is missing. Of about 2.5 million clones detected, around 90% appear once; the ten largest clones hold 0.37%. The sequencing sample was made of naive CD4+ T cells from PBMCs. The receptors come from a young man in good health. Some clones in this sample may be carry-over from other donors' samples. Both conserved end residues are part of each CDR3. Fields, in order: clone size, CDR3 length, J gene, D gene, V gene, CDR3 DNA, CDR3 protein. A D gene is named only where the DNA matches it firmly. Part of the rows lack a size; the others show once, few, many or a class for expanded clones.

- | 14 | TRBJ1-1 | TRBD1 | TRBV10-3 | TGTGCCATCAGTAATGACAGGGGGAACACTGAAGCTTTCTTT | CAISNDRGNTEAFF
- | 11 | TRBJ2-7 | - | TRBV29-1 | TGCAGCGCGTACTACCTCTACGAGCAGTACTTC | CSAYYLYEQYF
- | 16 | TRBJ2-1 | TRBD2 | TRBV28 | TGTGCCAGCAGTTTTATTGGACTAGCGAATAACAATGAGCAGTTCTTC | CASSFIGLANNNEQFF
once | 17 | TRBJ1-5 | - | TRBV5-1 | TGCGCCAGCAGCTTGGTGGCCGTTGGTGCTGGGAATCAGCCCCAGCATTTT | CASSLVAVGAGNQPQHF
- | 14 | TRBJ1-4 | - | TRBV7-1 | TGTGCCAGCAGCTTAGACGGCCATAATGAAAAACTGTTTTTT | CASSLDGHNEKLFF
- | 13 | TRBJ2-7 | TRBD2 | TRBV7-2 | TGTGCCACGGGGACTAGCGGAAACTACGAGCAGTACTTC | CATGTSGNYEQYF
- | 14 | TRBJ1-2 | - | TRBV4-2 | TGTGCCAGCAGCCAAAGAGAGGCGAACTATGGCTACACCTTC | CASSQREANYGYTF
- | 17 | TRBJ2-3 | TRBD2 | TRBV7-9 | TGTGCCAGCAGCTTAGATCTGACTAGCGGGAAAACAGATACGCAGTATTTT | CASSLDLTSGKTDTQYF
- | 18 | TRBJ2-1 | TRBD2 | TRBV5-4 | TGTGCCAGCAGCACGGGGACTAGCGGGAGCCCGAAGGGGGGTGAGCAGTTCTTC | CASSTGTSGSPKGGEQFF
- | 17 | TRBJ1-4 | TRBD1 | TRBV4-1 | TGCGCCAGCAGCCAAGGATGGTGGACAGGGATAAATGAAAAACTGTTTTTT | CASSQGWWTGINEKLFF
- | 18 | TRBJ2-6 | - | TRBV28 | TGTGCCAGCAGTCGCGGGGGACAGATCTCCTCTGGGGCCAACGTCCTGACTTTC | CASSRGGQISSGANVLTF
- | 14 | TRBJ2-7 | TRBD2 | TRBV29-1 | TGCAGCGTTGGGACTAGCGGGAGCTCCTACGAGCAGTACTTC | CSVGTSGSSYEQYF
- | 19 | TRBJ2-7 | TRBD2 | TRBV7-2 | TGTGCCAGCAGCACACGACTTGGACTAGCGGGGGGGAACTCCTACGAGCAGTACTTC | CASSTRLGLAGGNSYEQYF
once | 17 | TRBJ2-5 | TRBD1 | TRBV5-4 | TGTGCCAGCAGCTCGGGACAGACCCCCAGCCCCGCCAGGACCCAGTACTTC | CASSSGQTPSPARTQYF
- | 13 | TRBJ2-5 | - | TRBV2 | TGTGCCAGCACTAGACAGTACCAAGAGACCCAGTACTTC | CASTRQYQETQYF
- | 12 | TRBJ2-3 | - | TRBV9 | TGTGCCAGCAGCGTAGCTGAAGATACGCAGTATTTT | CASSVAEDTQYF
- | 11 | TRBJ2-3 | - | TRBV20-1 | TGCAGTGCTCACAACACAGATACGCAGTATTTT | CSAHNTDTQYF
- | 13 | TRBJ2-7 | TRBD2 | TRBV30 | TGTGCCTGGACTAGCGGAGGGTCCTACGAGCAGTACTTC | CAWTSGGSYEQYF
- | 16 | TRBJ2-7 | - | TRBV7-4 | TGTGCCAGCACCTTGATGACGGGGGCACGGGACCACGAGCAGTACTTC | CASTLMTGARDHEQYF
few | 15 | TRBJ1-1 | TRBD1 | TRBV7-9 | TGTGCCAGCAGCTTACTGACAGGGACGAACACTGAAGCTTTCTTT | CASSLLTGTNTEAFF
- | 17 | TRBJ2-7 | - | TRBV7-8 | TGTGCCAGCAGCTTAGTGGCTTCGAGGATTAGTTCCTACGAGCAGTACTTC | CASSLVASRISSYEQYF
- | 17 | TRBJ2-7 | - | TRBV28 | TGTGCCAGCAGTCCCCGACGTTCGGGGCATTGGCACTACGAGCAGTACTTC | CASSPRRSGHWHYEQYF
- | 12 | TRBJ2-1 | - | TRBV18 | TGTGCCAGCTACTCCGTCAACCGCGAGCAGTTCTTC | CASYSVNREQFF
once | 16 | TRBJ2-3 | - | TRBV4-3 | TGCGCCAGCAGCCAGAGGGTTGGGGGCAGCACAGATACGCAGTATTTT | CASSQRVGGSTDTQYF
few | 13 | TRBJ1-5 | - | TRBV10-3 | TGTGCCATCAGTGAGTACAGGGATCAGCCCCAGCATTTT | CAISEYRDQPQHF
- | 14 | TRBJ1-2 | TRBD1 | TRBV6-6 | TGTGCCGGATCGAAGTCGACAGGGGTTGGCGGCTACACCTTC | CAGSKSTGVGGYTF
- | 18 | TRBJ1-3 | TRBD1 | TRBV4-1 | TGCGCCAGCAGCCAGAGGCATTCACAGGGGGCCCATGGAAACACCATATATTTT | CASSQRHSQGAHGNTIYF
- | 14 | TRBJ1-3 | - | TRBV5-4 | TGTGCCAGCAGCTTGAGGGGCTCTGGAAACACCATATATTTT | CASSLRGSGNTIYF
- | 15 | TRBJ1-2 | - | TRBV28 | TGTGCCAGCAGCCCCTCCGACAGTTTGAACTATGGCTACACCTTC | CASSPSDSLNYGYTF
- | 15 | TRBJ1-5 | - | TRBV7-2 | TGTGCCAGCAGCTTAGGCCCAGGTAGCAATCAGCCCCAGCATTTT | CASSLGPGSNQPQHF
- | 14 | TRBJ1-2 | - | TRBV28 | TGTGCCAGCAGTTTACGGGGGGCGGGCTATGGCTACACCTTC | CASSLRGAGYGYTF
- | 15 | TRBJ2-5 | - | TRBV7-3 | TGTGCCAGCAGCTTAGAGGGCACGTACCAAGAGACCCAGTACTTC | CASSLEGTYQETQYF
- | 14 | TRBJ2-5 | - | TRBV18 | TGTGCCAGCTCACCACGGGACGGCCAAGAGACCCAGTACTTC | CASSPRDGQETQYF
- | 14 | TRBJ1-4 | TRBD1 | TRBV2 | TGTGCCAGCAGTCCACAGGGGGCACTAGAAAAACTGTTTTTT | CASSPQGALEKLFF
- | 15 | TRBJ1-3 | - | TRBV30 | TGTGCCTGGAGTGTAATGGTGGGGTCTGGAAACACCATATATTTT | CAWSVMVGSGNTIYF
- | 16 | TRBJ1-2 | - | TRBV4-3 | TGCGCCAGCAGCCAAGATTTGGGACAAGGGGACTATGGCTACACCTTC | CASSQDLGQGDYGYTF
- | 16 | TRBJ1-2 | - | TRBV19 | TGTGCCAGTAGTGTACCCCGGCCAGCCACTAACTATGGCTACACCTTC | CASSVPRPATNYGYTF
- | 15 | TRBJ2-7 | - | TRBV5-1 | TGCGCCAGCAGCGAACCGGACAGAGGTGAATACGAGCAGTACTTC | CASSEPDRGEYEQYF
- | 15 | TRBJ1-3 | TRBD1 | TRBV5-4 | TGTGCCAGCAGCCAACAGACAGGGGAAGGAAACACCATATATTTT | CASSQQTGEGNTIYF
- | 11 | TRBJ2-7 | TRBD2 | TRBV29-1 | TGCAGCGTACACCTAGGCGGGAGGGCCCACTTC | CSVHLGGRAHF
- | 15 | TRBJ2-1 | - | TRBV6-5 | TGTGCCAGCAGTTACCAGGTTAACAGGAACAATGAGCAGTTCTTC | CASSYQVNRNNEQFF
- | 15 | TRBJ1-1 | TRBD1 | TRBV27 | TGTGCCAGCAGTTCACAGGGACAGGTAAACACTGAAGCTTTCTTT | CASSSQGQVNTEAFF
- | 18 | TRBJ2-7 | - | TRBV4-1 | TGCGCCAGCAGCCAAGGACCTAAGCAGCGAACAAGCTCCTACGAGCAGTACTTC | CASSQGPKQRTSSYEQYF
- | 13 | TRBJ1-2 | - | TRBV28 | TGTGCCAGCGAGCGGTCCTTGGGTGGGGGCTACACCTTC | CASERSLGGGYTF